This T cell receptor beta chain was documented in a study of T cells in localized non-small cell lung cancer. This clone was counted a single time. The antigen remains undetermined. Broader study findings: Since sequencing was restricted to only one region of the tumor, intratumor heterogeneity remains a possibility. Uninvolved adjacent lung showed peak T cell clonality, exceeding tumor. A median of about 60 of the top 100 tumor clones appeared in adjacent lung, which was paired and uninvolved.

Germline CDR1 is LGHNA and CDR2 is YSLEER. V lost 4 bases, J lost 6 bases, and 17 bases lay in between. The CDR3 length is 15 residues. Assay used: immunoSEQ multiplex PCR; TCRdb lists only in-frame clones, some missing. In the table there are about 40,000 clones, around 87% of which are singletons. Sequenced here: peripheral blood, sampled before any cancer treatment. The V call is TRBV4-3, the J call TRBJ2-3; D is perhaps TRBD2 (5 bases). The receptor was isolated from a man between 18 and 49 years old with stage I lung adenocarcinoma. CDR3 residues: CASSPAEQSGDTQYF. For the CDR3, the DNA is TGCGCCAGCAGCCCAGCCGAACAGTCGGGGGATACGCAGTATTTT.